Below, 11 T cell receptor beta chains from the same sample are listed, as sequenced in a study of molecular identifiers for immune sequencing clone quantification. TCRdb processed the PCR reads anew with MiXCR; each CDR3 protein has one entry. The sample records under 600,000 distinct CDR3 sequences, 20% to 25% being singletons. Sequencing was carried out using naive CD8+ T cells from blood, with Jurkat cell RNA spiked in. Noted subset: FACS-sorted CD8+CD4-CCR7+CD45RA+ naive T cells. The receptors were gathered from a human donor in good health. Some libraries in this study had Jurkat cell RNA spiked in.

This clonotype was found a few times. This chain uses TRBV19 with TRBJ1-5; D is perhaps TRBD1 (5 bases). V shed 1 base and J shed 7 bases, with 8 bases lying between them. From germline, CDR1 is LNHDA and CDR2 SQIVND (reference sequence). This CDR3 has 13 residues. The CDR3 DNA is TGTGCCAGTAGTATAGCGGGGGGGCAGCCCCAGCATTTT. It is translated as CASSIAGGQPQHF. The complete variable domain, with remaining parts taken from reference TRBV19 and TRBJ1-5, reads DGGITQSPKYLFRKEGQNVTLSCEQNLNHDAMYWYRQDPGQGLRLIYYSQIVNDFQKGDIAEGYSVSREKKESFPLTVTSAQKNPTAFYLCASSIAGGQPQHFGDGTRLSIL.

This clonotype was seen repeatedly, ten times or more. This CDR3 is CASSHPPRGLDTEAFF. Here the CDR3 DNA reads TGTGCCAGCAGCCACCCTCCCAGGGGGTTGGACACTGAAGCTTTCTTT. V gene TRBV14 combines with J gene TRBJ1-1; 7 bases map to TRBD1. The CDR3 loop spans 16 amino acids. Germline loops: CDR1 SGHDN, CDR2 FVKESK. The junction had 10 bases not matched to a gene; V was cut back by 3 bases and J by 3 bases.

V is TRBV10-3 and J is TRBJ2-7; 7 nucleotides match TRBD1. V shed 5 bases and J 4 bases; nucleotides not matched to a gene: 11. Germline V gene sequence: CDR1 ENHRY, CDR2 SYGVKD. The CDR3 is made up of 15 amino acids. CDR3 amino acids: CAISPDRAPAYEQYF. As DNA, the CDR3 is TGTGCCATCAGTCCAGACAGGGCGCCCGCTTACGAGCAGTACTTC.

Ten or more counts support this clonotype. The chain employs TRBV10-2 and TRBJ2-3; 7 bases are a match to TRBD1. Germline CDR1 reads WSHSY; CDR2 reads SAAADI. V trimming: 7 bases; J trimming: 3 bases; junction bases outside the gene matches: 7. The CDR3 has 14 amino acids. The CDR3 nucleotides read TGCGCCAGCACCCCGACAGGGATGACAGATACGCAGTATTTT. Translating it yields CASTPTGMTDTQYF.

This clonotype was recorded many times. The chain uses TRBV12-3 or TRBV12-4 and TRBJ1-1; D ambiguous. V lost 2 bases to trimming and J lost 5 bases, with 9 bases between them. The length of the CDR3 is 13 residues. CDR3 residues: CASSLIRWTEAFF. In DNA, the CDR3 is TGTGCCAGCAGTTTAATTCGGTGGACTGAAGCTTTCTTT.

With regard to this clonotype: This sequence may be a read error, since a much larger clone differs from it by one base. The V and J genes are TRBV19 and TRBJ1-5; D gene unclear. The CDR3 contains 13 residues. The V and J ends lost 9 bases and 0 bases respectively, with 9 bases between them. Per germline, CDR1 LNHDA and CDR2 SQIVND (reference sequence). This chain's CDR3 is CASQRISNQPQHF. CDR3 bases: TGTGCCAGCCAGCGGATTAGCAATCAGCCCCAGCATTTT.

The sample holds a few counts of this clonotype. V and J are TRBV25-1 and TRBJ2-1; 11 nucleotides line up with TRBD2. Germline V CDR1 and CDR2: MGHDK, SYGVNS. The CDR3 is 16 residues long. J lost 5 bases, V lost 4 bases, and 7 bases had no gene match. The CDR3 bases are TGTGCCAGCAGTGGTACTAGCGGGAGAGCCCACAATGAGCAGTTCTTC. Translating gives CASSGTSGRAHNEQFF.

The sample holds many counts of this clonotype. The rearrangement joins TRBV3-1 to TRBJ1-1; tentatively, D is TRBD1 (6 bases). V lost 2 bases to trimming and J lost 0 bases, with 13 bases between them. CDR3 length: 16 amino acids. The V gene's germline CDR1 is LGHDT and CDR2 YNNKEL (reference sequence). DNA of the CDR3: TGTGCCAGCAGCCAATTAAAGACAGGATTGAACACTGAAGCTTTCTTT. Protein product: CASSQLKTGLNTEAFF. The complete variable domain, with remaining parts taken from reference TRBV3-1 and TRBJ1-1, reads DTAVSQTPKYLVTQMGNDKSIKCEQNLGHDTMYWYKQDSKKFLKIMFSYNNKELIINETVPNRFSPKSPDKAHLNLHINSLELGDSAVYFCASSQLKTGLNTEAFFGQGTRLTVV.

The sample holds many counts of this clonotype. This chain joins TRBV19 and TRBJ1-5; tentatively, D is TRBD1 (6 bases). This CDR3 region has 13 residues. Germline-derived CDR1 and CDR2 are LNHDA and SQIVND (reference sequence). V lost 10 bases and J 2 bases, leaving 12 bases between the germline ends. CDR3 DNA: TGTGCCACTAAACAGGGTGGCAATCAGCCCCAGCATTTT. It codes for CATKQGGNQPQHF.

This chain connects TRBV4-1 to TRBJ1-5; D might be TRBD1 (5 bases). The V gene's germline CDR1 is MGHRA and CDR2 YSYEKL. This CDR3 spans 15 amino acids. The V gene lost 0 bases and the J gene lost 7 bases, with 13 bases spanning the gap. CDR3: CASSQEKAGWQPQHF. In DNA form, the CDR3 reads TGCGCCAGCAGCCAAGAAAAGGCAGGGTGGCAGCCCCAGCATTTT.

There are a few counts of this clonotype. J is TRBJ2-7 and V is TRBV28; 13 bases are shared with TRBD2. CDR1 and CDR2 from the germline V gene are MDHEN and SYDVKM. V shed 5 bases and J 4 bases; nucleotides not matched to a gene: 14. The CDR3 loop spans 18 amino acids. DNA for the CDR3: TGTGCCAGCAGTAGCGGGTTCACTAGCGGGGGGGGCGTTTACGAGCAGTACTTC. Translation gives CASSSGFTSGGGVYEQYF.